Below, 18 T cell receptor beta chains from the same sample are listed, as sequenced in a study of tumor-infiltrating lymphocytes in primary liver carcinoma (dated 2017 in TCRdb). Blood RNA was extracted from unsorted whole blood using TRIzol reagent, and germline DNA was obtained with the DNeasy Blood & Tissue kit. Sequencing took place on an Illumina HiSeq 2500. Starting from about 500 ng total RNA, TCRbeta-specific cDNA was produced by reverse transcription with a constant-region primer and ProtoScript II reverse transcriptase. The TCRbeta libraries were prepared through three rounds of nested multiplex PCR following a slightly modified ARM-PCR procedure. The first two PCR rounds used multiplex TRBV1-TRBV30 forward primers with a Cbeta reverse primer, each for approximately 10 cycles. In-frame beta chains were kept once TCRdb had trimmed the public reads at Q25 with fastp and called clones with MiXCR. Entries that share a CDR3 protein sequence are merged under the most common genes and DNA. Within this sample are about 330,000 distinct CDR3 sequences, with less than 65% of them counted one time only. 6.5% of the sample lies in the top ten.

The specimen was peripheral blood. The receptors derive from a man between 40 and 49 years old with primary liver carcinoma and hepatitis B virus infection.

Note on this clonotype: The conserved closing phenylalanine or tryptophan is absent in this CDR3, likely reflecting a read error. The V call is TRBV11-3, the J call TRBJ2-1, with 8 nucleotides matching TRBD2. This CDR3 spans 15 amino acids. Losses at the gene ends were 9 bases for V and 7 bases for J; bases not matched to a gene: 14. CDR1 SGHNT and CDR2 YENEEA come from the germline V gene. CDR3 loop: CASSVGTREINEQFL. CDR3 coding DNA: TGTGCCAGTAGCGTCGGGACTAGAGAGATTAATGAGCAGTTCCTC.

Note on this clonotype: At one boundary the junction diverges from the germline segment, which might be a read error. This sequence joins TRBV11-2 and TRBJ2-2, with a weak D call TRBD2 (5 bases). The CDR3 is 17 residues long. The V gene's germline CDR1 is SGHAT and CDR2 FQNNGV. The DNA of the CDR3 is TGTACCAGCAGCCTAGTGCGGGTCCCTCAGGAGACCGGGGAGCTGTTTTTT. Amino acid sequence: CTSSLVRVPQETGELFF.

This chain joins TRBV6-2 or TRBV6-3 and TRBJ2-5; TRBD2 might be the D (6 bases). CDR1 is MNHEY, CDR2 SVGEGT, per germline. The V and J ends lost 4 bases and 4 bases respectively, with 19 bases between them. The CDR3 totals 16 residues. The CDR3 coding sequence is TGTGCCAGCAGTTCCGAGGCTAGCGCACGGGGAGAGACCCAGTACTTC. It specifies CASSSEASARGETQYF.

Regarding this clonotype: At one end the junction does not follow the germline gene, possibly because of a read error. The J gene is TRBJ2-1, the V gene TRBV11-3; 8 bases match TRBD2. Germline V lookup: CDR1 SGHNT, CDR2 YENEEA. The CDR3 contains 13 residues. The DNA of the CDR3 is TGTGCCAGCAGCTCAACGGGAGGGAATGAACAGTTCTTC. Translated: CASSSTGGNEQFF.

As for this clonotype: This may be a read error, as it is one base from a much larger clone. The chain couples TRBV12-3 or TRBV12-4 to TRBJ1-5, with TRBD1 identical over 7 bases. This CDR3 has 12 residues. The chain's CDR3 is CASLTGSQPEHF. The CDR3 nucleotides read TGTGCCAGCTTGACAGGGAGTCAGCCCGAGCATTTT.

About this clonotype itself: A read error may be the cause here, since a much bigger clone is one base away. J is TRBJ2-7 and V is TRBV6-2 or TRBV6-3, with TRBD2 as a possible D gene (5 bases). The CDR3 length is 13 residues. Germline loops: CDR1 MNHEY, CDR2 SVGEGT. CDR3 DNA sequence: TGTGCCAGCAGTTACCGGGGTTACGACGAGCGGTACTTC. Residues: CASSYRGYDERYF.

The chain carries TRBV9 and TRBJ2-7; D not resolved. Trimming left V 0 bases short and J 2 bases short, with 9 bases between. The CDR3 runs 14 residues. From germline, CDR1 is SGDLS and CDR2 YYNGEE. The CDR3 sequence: CASSVGGSPYEQYF. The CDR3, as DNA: TGTGCCAGCAGCGTAGGGGGTTCACCCTACGAGCAGTACTTC.

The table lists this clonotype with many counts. CDR3 protein: CASSHLTENTEAFF. The CDR3, as DNA: TGCGCCAGCAGCCATTTGACGGAGAACACTGAAGCTTTCTTT. The V gene is TRBV4-1, the J gene TRBJ1-1, with D unresolved. The germline V and J ends were trimmed by 3 bases and 1 base, with 9 bases remaining between them. Germline V gene lookup returns CDR1 MGHRA and CDR2 YSYEKL. CDR3 size: 14 residues.

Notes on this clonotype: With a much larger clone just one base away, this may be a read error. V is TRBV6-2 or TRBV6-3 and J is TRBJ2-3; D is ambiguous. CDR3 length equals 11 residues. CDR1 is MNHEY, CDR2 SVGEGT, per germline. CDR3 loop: CACSIQDTQYF. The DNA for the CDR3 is TGTGCCTGCAGTATTCAAGATACGCAGTATTTT.

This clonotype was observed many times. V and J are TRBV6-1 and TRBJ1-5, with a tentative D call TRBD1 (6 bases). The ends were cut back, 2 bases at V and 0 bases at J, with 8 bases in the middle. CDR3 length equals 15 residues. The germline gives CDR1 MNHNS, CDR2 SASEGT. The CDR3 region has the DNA TGTGCCAGCAGTGAACAGGGGATTAGCAATCAGCCCCAGCATTTT. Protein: CASSEQGISNQPQHF.

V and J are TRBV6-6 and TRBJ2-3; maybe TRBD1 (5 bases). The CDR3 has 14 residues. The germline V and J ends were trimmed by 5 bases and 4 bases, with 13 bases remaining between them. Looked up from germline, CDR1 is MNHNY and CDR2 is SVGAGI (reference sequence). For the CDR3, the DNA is TGTGCCAGCAGTCCTAGACAGCCCCCAGATACGCAGTATTTT. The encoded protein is CASSPRQPPDTQYF.

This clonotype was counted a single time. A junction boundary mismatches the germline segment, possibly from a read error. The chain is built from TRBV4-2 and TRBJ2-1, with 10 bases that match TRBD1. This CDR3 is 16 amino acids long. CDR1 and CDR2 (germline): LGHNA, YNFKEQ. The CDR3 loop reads CASNHAGGQGNNEQFF. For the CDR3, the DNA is TGTGCCAGCAACCACGCCGGGGGACAGGGGAACAATGAACAGTTCTTC.

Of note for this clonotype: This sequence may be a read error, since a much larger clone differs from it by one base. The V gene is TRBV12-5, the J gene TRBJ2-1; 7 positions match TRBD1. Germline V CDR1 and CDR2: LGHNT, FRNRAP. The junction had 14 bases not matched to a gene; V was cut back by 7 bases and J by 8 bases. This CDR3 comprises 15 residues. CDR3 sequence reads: CASVPGTAPADEQFF. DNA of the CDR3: TGTGCTAGTGTTCCCGGGACAGCCCCCGCGGATGAGCAGTTCTTC.

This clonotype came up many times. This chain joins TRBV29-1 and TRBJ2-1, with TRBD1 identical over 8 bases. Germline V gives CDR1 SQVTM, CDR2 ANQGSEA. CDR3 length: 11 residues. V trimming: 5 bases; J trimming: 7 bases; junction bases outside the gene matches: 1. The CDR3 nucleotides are TGCAGCGTTCACAGGGGGAATGAGCAGTTCTTC. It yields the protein CSVHRGNEQFF.

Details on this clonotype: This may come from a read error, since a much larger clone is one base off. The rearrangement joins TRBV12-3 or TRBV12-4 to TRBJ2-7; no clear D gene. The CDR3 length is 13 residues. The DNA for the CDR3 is TGTGCCAGCAGTTTAAGCACGAGATACGGGCAGTACTTC. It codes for CASSLSTRYGQYF.

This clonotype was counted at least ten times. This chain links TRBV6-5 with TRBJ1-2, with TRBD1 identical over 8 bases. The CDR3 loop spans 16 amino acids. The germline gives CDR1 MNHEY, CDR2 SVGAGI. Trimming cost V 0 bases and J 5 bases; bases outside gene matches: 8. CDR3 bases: TGTGCCAGCAGTTACTCGACAGGGGCGGGGTCGTATGGCTACACCTTC. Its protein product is CASSYSTGAGSYGYTF.

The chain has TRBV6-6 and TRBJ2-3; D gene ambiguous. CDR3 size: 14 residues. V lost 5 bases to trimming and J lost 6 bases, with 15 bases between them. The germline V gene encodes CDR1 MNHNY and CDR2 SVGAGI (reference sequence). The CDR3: CASSLLSGRDTQYF. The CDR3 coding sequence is TGTGCCAGCAGTCTACTTTCGGGTAGGGATACGCAGTATTTT.

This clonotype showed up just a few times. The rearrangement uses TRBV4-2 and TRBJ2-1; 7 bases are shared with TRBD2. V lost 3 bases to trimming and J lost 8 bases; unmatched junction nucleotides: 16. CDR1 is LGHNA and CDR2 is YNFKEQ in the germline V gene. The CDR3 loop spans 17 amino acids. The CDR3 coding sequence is TGTGCCAGCAGCCAGACCCCTGTGGGGGGAGGGCCGGATGAGCAGTTCTTC. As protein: CASSQTPVGGGPDEQFF.